The entry that follows covers one T cell receptor beta chain sequence. This clone's antigen is unknown. Base qualities are not recorded, but no much larger clone differs from it by a single base. These data belong to a study of shared clonotypes between healthy human individuals (dated by TCRdb to 2018 to 2021). About the study as a whole: The cohort included three men and a couple of women between 18 and 49 years of age. To increase sequencing depth and limit assay-specific biases, different laboratories used diverse techniques to prepare libraries and sequence TCR repertoires. For each donor, CD4 naive and CD4 memory were each given three plates, CD8 naive was given two plates, and CD8 memory was given one plate. Blood TCR repertoires of five healthy adults were deeply sequenced to estimate repertoire size and the extent of clonotype sharing between individuals. Between about 0.8 and 8.9 billion PBMCs per donor were obtained by leukapheresis.

Study-level results and caveats: Incomplete sequencing was indicated by rarefaction of sorted-subset datasets, despite the large sequencing depth. Sharing across four donors was observed for around 5% of naive CD4, 3% to 3.5% of naive CD8, 2% to 2.5% of memory CD4, and around 0.4% of memory CD8 clonotypes. Pairwise subsampling indicated that sequencing depth was expected to affect the degree of clonotype sharing among donors. Because the study included a small number of donors, the genetic and exposure-history diversity represented was limited. Naive subsets generally had larger estimated clonotype richness than memory subsets did. Clonotypes shared by all four sorted-subset donors showed higher generation probabilities than non-shared clonotypes. Sampling was restricted to blood, and TCR repertoires in tissue are likely to differ from TCR repertoires in blood.

Using the deep immunoSEQ assay, TCR CDR3 regions were amplified from genomic DNA by multiplex PCR. Extracted genomic DNA from each cell subset was distributed evenly across all wells of several immunoSEQ 96-well plates, and each plate was treated as a replicate. For sorted subsets, each replicate PCR was loaded with approximately 0.2 ug genomic DNA, equivalent to 30,000 to 35,000 T cell genomes. Purified libraries were measured with a Qubit 3.0 fluorometer, size-checked on a Bioanalyzer 2100, and measured again with the KAPA Library Quantification kit. Every immunoSEQ 96-well plate was sequenced on a separate single-read 150-cycle Illumina NextSeq 550 flow cell. In the paper's pipeline: Because only junctional sequences without quality scores were contained in the immunoSEQ output, filtering matching that applied to full-length reads could not be performed. Sequences were annotated with PyIR, a Python wrapper for IgBLAST v1.9, and V/J genes and CDR3 were assigned using IMGT germline references. Any read was removed if the V/J assignment was weak (E-value above 1e-6), the CDR3 was missing, or the read contained stop codons, out-of-frame junctions, or ambiguous translated residues. V3J clonotypes were defined as sequences sharing the same inferred V gene, J gene, and CDR3 amino acid sequence. Percentage overlap between repertoires was calculated by dividing the number of shared unique clonotypes by the size of the smaller repertoire. Repertoire richness was assessed with RTK rarefaction, the Chao1 estimator, and Recon v2.1 estimates of unobserved clonotypes. Generation probabilities for all TCRbeta clonotypes obtained by the gDNA method from a handful of donors were computed using OLGA. TCRdb took over this immuneACCESS table, retaining in-frame rearrangements with V and J assigned. Such tables are incomplete; in checked studies, under half of the missing clones stem from an unresolved V gene, and the remainder is unexplained. That table furnishes V, J and clone size, whereas the DNA furnished D and trimming. In this sample the table shows 730,000 or so clones, more than 70% of which occur a single time. The ten largest clonotypes hold 1.8% of the sample.

Healthy HIV-negative adults with no recently reported acute infections or vaccinations were included as donors. Every donor was a Caucasian adult living in Nashville, Tennessee, USA. Magnetic negative selection was used to enrich CD4+ T cells, after which naive cells were positively selected on CD45RA and the negative fraction became the memory subset. Blood was collected by leukapheresis, and PBMCs were isolated by Ficoll-Histopaque density gradient centrifugation and then cryopreserved in liquid nitrogen vapor phase. Analytical flow cytometry was used to check the purity and quantity of each magnetically sorted T cell population. From each sorted fraction, genomic DNA was isolated and quantified by UV absorbance on a Nanodrop 2000c. V and J are truncated by 4 bases and 0 bases respectively, leaving an intervening sequence of 7 bases. The CDR3, from cysteine to phenylalanine, totals 14 residues. Just CDR3 DNA is preserved here, 42 bases in frame from base 1. The germline V gene (reference sequence) provides CDR1 MNHNY and CDR2 SVGAGI.

Sequences were obtained from memory CD4+ T cells sorted from blood. Taken with the paper, the label for cell subset or site translates to: CD45RA-negative fraction. The sequence is built from TRBV6-6 and TRBJ1-5; the D gene cannot be resolved reliably. The source of this sequence is a woman aged 30 to 39 in good health. The bases read TGTGCCAGCAGTTCTCACTATAGCAATCAGCCCCAGCATTTT. It codes for CASSSHYSNQPQHF.